This record concerns one TCR beta chain sequence. The antigen is not known. This specimen belongs to a study of post-analysis software for immune sequencing data. Study-wide background: Disease courses included relapsing-remitting, secondary progressive and progressive-relapsing multiple sclerosis. Findings and limits, study-wide: A few TRBV segments were significantly more frequent in patients than in controls. TRBV5-6, TRBV5-1 and TRBV20-1 were among these segments. Strong same-batch co-clustering of samples appeared with F measure clustering. Normalized Chao1 diversity in multiple sclerosis patients fell significantly below that of controls.

The CDR3 spans 18 residues. Germline V gene sequence: CDR1 LGHNA, CDR2 YSLEER. J was trimmed by 4 bases and V by 1 base; bases with no gene match: 11. TCR beta cDNA libraries included unique molecular identifiers. T cells numbering roughly 0.85 to 11 million gave rise to roughly 0.5 million cDNA molecules. TCRdb redid the calling of the PCR reads with MiXCR, one entry per CDR3 protein. Found here are approximately 690,000 distinct CDR3 sequences, over 45% of them singletons; the top ten hold approximately 10%. The chain combines TRBV4-3 with TRBJ2-1; TRBD1 aligns across 9 bases. Source material: blood. The receptor comes from a girl between 2 and 10 years old with multiple sclerosis. For the CDR3, the DNA is TGCGCCAGCAGCCAAGCGCCCCTACAGGGGGCCCAATACAATGAGCAGTTCTTC. Encoded protein: CASSQAPLQGAQYNEQFF.